The source of this T cell receptor (beta chain) is a study of cytomegalovirus exposure and HLA in healthy donors. The V end was cut by 5 bases, the J end by 6 bases, with 16 bases between. Germline values: CDR1 MNHNS, CDR2 SASEGT. This CDR3 region has 14 residues. The PCR was carried out with 60 Vbeta primers and 13 Jbeta primers. Clones were sequenced by immunoSEQ multiplex PCR, and TCRdb holds only the in-frame ones, with some missing. The sample holds approximately 150,000 clones, just under 85% seen once. Sequencing was performed on PBMCs. The receptor comes from a girl aged 10-17 years in good health and CMV-seropositive. The V and J genes are TRBV6-1 and TRBJ1-2; possibly TRBD1 for D (6 bases). The CDR3 spells CASSTMGDINGYTF. The CDR3 DNA reads TGTGCCAGCAGTACCATGGGGGACATCAATGGCTACACCTTC.